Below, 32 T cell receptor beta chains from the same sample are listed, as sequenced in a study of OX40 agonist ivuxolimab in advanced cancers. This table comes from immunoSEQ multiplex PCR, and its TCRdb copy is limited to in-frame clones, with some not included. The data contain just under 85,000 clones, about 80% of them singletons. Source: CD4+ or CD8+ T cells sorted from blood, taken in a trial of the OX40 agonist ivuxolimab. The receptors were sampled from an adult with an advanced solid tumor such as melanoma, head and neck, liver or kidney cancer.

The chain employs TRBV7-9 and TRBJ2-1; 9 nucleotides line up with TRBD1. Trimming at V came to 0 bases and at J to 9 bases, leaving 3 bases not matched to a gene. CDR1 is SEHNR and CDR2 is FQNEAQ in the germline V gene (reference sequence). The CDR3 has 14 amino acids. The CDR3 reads CASSLAGTGSEQFF. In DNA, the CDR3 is TGTGCCAGCAGCTTAGCGGGGACAGGGAGTGAGCAGTTCTTC.

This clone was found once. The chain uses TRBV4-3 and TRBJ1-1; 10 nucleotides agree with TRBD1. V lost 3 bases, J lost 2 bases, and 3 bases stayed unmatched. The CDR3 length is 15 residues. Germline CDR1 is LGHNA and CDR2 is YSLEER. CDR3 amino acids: CASSHGQGVNTEAFF. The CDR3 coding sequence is TGCGCCAGCAGCCACGGACAGGGGGTCAACACTGAAGCTTTCTTT.

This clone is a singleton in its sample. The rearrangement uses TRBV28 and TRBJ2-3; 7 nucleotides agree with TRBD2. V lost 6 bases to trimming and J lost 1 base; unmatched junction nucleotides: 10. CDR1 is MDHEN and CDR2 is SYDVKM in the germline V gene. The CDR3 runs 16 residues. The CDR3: CASSPGGGSGTDTQYF. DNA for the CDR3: TGTGCCAGCAGCCCGGGCGGGGGTTCGGGCACAGATACGCAGTATTTT.

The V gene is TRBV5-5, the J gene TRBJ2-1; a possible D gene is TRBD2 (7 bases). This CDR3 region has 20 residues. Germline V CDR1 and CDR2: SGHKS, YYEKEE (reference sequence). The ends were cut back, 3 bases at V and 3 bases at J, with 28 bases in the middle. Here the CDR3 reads CASSSKGGLAGADVYNEQFF. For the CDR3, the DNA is TGTGCCAGCAGCTCAAAAGGAGGACTGGCGGGGGCCGACGTCTACAATGAGCAGTTCTTC.

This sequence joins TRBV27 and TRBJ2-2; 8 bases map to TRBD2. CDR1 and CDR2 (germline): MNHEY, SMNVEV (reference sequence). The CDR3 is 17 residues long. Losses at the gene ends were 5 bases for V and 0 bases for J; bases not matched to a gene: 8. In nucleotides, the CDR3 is TGTGCCAGCAGTCCCCTACTAGCGGATCCGAACACCGGGGAGCTGTTTTTT. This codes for CASSPLLADPNTGELFF.

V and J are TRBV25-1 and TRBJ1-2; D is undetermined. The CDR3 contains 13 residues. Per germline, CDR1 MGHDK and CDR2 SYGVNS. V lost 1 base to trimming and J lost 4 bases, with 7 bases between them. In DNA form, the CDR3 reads TGTGCCAGCAGTGAATTTGGCCGCTATGGCTACACCTTC. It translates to CASSEFGRYGYTF.

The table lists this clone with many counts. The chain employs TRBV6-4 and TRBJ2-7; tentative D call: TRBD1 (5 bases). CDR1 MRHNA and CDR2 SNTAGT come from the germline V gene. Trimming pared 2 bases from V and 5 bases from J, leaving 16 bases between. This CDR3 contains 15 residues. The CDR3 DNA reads TGTGCCAGCAGTGACGGAACAGGATCCCCCGACGAGCAGTACGTC. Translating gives CASSDGTGSPDEQYV.

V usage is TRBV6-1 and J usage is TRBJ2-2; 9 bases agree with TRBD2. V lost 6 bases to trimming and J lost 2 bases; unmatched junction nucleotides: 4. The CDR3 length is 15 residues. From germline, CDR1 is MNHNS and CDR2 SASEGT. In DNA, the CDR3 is TGTGCCAGCAGAGCTAGCGGGATTAACACCGGGGAGCTGTTTTTT. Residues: CASRASGINTGELFF.

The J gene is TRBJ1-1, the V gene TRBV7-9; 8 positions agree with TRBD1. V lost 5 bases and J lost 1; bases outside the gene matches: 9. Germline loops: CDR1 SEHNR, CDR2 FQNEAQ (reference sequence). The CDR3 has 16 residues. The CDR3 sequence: CASSPRQGPGNTEAFF. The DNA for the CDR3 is TGTGCCAGCAGCCCTAGACAGGGGCCAGGGAACACTGAAGCTTTCTTT.

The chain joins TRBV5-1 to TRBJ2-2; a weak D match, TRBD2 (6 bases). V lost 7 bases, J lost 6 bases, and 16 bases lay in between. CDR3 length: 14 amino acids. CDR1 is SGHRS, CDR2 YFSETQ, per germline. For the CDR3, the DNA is TGCGCCAGCGAGAGTAGCGGTCGGGCCGGGGAGCTGTTTTTT. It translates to CASESSGRAGELFF.

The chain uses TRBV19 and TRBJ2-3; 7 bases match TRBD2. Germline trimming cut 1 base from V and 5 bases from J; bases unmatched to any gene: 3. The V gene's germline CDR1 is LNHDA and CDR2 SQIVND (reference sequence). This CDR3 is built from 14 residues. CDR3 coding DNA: TGTGCCAGTAGTATAGGGGGGGGGTTAGATACGCAGTATTTT. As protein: CASSIGGGLDTQYF.

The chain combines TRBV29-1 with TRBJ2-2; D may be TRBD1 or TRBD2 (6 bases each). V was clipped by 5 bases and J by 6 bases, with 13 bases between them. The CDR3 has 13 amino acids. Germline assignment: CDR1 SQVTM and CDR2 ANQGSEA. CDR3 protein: CSVLLGGPGELFF. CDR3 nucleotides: TGCAGCGTTTTATTGGGGGGCCCCGGGGAGCTGTTTTTT.

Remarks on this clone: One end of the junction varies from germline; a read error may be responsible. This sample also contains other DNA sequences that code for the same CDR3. The CDR3 bases are TGTGCCAGCAGCTGGCGGGGGGGCCGTACCGGAGAGCTGTTTTTT. This codes for CASSWRGGRTGELFF. The chain employs TRBV7-2 and TRBJ2-2, with 9 bases aligning to TRBD2. This CDR3 contains 15 residues. Germline values: CDR1 SGHTA, CDR2 FQGNSA.

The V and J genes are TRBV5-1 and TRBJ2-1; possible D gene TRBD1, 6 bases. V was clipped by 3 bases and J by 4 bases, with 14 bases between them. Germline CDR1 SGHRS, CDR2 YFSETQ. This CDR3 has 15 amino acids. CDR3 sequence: CASSSTGQTYNEQFF. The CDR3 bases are TGCGCCAGCAGCTCCACGGGACAAACTTACAATGAGCAGTTCTTC.

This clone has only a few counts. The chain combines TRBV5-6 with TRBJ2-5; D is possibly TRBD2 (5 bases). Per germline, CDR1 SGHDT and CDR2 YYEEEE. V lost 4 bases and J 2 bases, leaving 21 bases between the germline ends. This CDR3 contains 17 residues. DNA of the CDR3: TGTGCCAGCAGCCCGGCCTTGGGGTCATGGACTCAAGAGACCCAGTACTTC. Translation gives CASSPALGSWTQETQYF.

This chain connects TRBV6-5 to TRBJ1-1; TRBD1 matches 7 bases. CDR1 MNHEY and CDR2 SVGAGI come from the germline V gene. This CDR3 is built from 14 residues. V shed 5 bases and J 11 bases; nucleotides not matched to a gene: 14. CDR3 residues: CASSLTGQVPGAFF. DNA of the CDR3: TGTGCCAGCAGTCTTACAGGACAGGTACCTGGGGCTTTCTTT.

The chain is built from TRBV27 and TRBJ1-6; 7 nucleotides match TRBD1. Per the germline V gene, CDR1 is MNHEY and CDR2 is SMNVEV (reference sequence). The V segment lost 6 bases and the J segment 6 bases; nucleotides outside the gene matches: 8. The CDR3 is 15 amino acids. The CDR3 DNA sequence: TGTGCCAGCAGCCAGGGGGGGACACCTAATTCACCCCTCCACTTT. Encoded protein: CASSQGGTPNSPLHF.

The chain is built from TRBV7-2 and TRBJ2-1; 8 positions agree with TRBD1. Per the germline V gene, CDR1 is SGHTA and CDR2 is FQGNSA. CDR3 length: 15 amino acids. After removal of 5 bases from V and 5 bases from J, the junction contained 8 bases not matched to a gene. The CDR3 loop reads CASSLWTGNNNEQFF. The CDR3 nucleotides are TGTGCCAGCAGCCTCTGGACAGGGAATAACAATGAGCAGTTCTTC.

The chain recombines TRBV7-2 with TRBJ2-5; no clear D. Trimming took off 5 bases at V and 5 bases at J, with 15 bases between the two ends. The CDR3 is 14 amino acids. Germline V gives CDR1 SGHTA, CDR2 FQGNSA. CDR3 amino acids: CASSHGVAAETQYF. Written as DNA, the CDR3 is TGTGCCAGCAGCCATGGTGTTGCGGCGGAGACCCAGTACTTC.

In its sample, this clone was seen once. The CDR3 DNA follows: TGTGCCAGCAGTTACGGCCCTCCAAACCCTGAAGCTTTCTTT. It translates to CASSYGPPNPEAFF. The genes are TRBV6-5 and TRBJ1-1; D ambiguous. V gave up 2 bases and J gave up 6 bases, with 13 bases separating them. CDR1 and CDR2 from the germline V gene are MNHEY and SVGAGI. The CDR3 covers 14 residues.

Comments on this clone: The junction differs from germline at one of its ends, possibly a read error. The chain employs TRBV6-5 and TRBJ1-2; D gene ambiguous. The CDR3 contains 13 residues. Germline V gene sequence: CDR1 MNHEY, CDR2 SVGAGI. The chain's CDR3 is CASSEYSRGTTYF. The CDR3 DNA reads TGTGCCAGCAGTGAATATTCCCGGGGAACGACGTACTTC.

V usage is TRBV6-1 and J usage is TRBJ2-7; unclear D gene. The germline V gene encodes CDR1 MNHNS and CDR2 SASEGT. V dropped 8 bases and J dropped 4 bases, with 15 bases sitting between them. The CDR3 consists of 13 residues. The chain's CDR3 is CASPKDPSYEQYV. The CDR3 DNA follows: TGTGCCAGCCCTAAAGACCCTTCTTACGAGCAGTACGTC.

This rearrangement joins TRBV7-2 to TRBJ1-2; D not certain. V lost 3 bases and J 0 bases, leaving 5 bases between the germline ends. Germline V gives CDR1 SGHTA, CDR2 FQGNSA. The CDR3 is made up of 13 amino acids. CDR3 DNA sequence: TGTGCCAGCAGCTTCCAAGCTAACTATGGCTACACCTTC. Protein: CASSFQANYGYTF.

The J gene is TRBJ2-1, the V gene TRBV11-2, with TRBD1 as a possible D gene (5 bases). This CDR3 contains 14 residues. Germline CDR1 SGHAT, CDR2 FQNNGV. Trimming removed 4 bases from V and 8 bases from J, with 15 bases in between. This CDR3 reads CASSSNSRVHEQFF. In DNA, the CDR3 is TGTGCCAGCAGCTCAAATTCCAGGGTCCATGAGCAGTTCTTC.

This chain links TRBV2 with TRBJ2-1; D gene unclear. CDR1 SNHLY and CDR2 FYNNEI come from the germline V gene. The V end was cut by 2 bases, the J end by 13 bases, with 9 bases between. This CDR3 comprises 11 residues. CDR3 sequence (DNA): TGTGCCAGCAGTGAAAGTCGAAATCAGTTCTTC. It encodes CASSESRNQFF.

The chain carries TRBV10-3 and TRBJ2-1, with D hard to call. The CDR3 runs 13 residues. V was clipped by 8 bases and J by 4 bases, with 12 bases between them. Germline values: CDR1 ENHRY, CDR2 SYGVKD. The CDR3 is CAIGGVLYNEQFF. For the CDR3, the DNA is TGTGCCATCGGCGGCGTACTTTACAATGAGCAGTTCTTC.

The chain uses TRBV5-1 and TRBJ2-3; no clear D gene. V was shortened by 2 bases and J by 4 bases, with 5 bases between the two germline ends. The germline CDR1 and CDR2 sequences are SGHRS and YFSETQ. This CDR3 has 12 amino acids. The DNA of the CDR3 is TGCGCCAGCAGCTTCAGTTCAGATACGCAGTATTTT. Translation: CASSFSSDTQYF.

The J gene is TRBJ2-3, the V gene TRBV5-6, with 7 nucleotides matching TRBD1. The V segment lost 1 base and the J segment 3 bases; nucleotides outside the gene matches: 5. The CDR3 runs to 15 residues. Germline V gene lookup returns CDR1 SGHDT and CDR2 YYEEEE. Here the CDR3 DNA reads TGTGCCAGCAGCTTGCTTACAGGGGCTACAGATACGCAGTATTTT. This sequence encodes CASSLLTGATDTQYF.

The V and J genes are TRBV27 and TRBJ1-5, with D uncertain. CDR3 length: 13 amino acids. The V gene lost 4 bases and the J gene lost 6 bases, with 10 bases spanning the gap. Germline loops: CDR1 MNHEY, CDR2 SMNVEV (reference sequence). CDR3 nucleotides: TGTGCCAGCAGTTCGCAAAAGGGTCAGCCCCAGCATTTT. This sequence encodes CASSSQKGQPQHF.

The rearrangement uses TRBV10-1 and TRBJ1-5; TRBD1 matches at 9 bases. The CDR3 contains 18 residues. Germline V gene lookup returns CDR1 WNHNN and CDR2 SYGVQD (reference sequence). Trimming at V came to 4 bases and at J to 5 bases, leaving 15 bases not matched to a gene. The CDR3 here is CASSGGRPGDREYQPQHF. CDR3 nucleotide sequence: TGCGCCAGCAGTGGGGGGAGACCCGGGGACAGGGAATATCAGCCCCAGCATTTT.

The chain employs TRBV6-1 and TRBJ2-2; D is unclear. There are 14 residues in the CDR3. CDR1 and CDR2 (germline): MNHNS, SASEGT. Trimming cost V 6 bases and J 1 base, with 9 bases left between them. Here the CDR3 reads CASRFEENTGELFF. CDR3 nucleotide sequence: TGTGCCAGCAGATTCGAGGAGAACACCGGGGAGCTGTTTTTT.

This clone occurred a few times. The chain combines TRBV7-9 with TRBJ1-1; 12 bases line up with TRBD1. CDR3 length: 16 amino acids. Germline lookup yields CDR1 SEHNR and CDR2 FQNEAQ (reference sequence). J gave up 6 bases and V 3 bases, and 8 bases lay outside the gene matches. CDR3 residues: CASSFLGGQGAAEAFF. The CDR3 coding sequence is TGTGCCAGCAGCTTCTTAGGGGGACAGGGGGCCGCTGAAGCTTTCTTT.